This TCR beta chain comes out of a study of response to subunit inactivated influenza vaccine. This CDR3 has 14 residues. V lost 6 bases and J lost 7, with 18 bases in between. This clonotype has at least ten counts. Its antigen remains unidentified. Study-level points and caveats: Only a handful of new T cells, the authors suggested, are recruited with each seasonal influenza vaccination.

TCRdb analysed the RT-PCR reads with MiXCR anew, one entry per CDR3 protein. The sample has over 750,000 distinct CDR3 sequences, roughly 20% seen once. This rearrangement joins TRBV12-3 or TRBV12-4 to TRBJ1-2; D ambiguous. The clonotype originates from a man between 50 and 59 years old who received an inactivated influenza vaccine. The source was PBMCs from blood, collected about 5 days after vaccination. CDR3 protein: CASSLGPRRAGYTF. CDR3 coding DNA: TGTGCCAGCAGCCTGGGCCCTAGGAGGGCTGGCTACACCTTC.